This entry lists 20 T cell receptor beta chains sequenced from one sample in a study of T cell responses to AZD1222 COVID-19 vaccine. TCRdb's copy holds only in-frame clones and misses some; the assay was immunoSEQ multiplex PCR. The table has about 140,000 clones, 91% seen once; the top ten hold roughly 7.6%. This material consisted of peripheral blood, taken 28 days after the second dose of the MenACWY control vaccine. These TCRs come from an adult who received the MenACWY meningococcal vaccine as a control.

V usage is TRBV12-5 and J usage is TRBJ2-2; D call uncertain. Germline V gene sequence: CDR1 LGHNT, CDR2 FRNRAP. The V and J ends lost 6 bases and 2 bases respectively, with 13 bases between them. The CDR3 loop spans 15 amino acids. CDR3 coding DNA: TGTGCTAGTGGCCTAGGAGCGACCAACACCGGGGAGCTGTTTTTT. This encodes CASGLGATNTGELFF. The full variable domain, rest sourced from reference TRBV12-5 and TRBJ2-2, is DARVTQTPRHKVTEMGQEVTMRCQPILGHNTVFWYRQTMMQGLELLAYFRNRAPLDDSGMPKDRFSAEMPDATLATLKIQPSEPRDSAVYFCASGLGATNTGELFFGEGSRLTVL.

The chain is built from TRBV19 and TRBJ2-1; D is unclear. The CDR3 covers 14 residues. Germline V gene data show CDR1 as LNHDA and CDR2 as SQIVND (reference sequence). V lost 5 bases, J lost 1 base, and 9 bases lay in between. CDR3 residues: CASSPGESYNEQFF. CDR3 DNA: TGTGCCAGTAGTCCCGGAGAGTCCTACAATGAGCAGTTCTTC.

The CDR3 nucleotides read TGTGCCAGCAGGGACCCCCCCAGGGTGGGTTACAATGAGCAGTTCTTC. It yields the protein CASRDPPRVGYNEQFF. The rearrangement uses TRBV6-6 and TRBJ2-1; a weak D match, TRBD1 (5 bases). The CDR3 runs 16 residues. V lost 6 bases, J lost 4 bases, and 19 bases lay in between. Germline assignment: CDR1 MNHNY and CDR2 SVGAGI (reference sequence).

Only a few counts were recorded for this clone. The chain couples TRBV4-3 to TRBJ2-1; possible D gene TRBD2, 6 bases. Trimming left V 0 bases short and J 4 bases short, with 13 bases between. The CDR3 consists of 16 residues. Germline V gene data show CDR1 as LGHNA and CDR2 as YSLEER. The CDR3: CASSQESVAEYNEQFF. CDR3 DNA: TGCGCCAGCAGCCAAGAGTCGGTAGCGGAATACAATGAGCAGTTCTTC.

V usage is TRBV5-1 and J usage is TRBJ1-4; D is possibly TRBD1 (5 bases). The CDR3 length is 14 residues. The V gene's germline CDR1 is SGHRS and CDR2 YFSETQ. Trimming shortened V by 0 bases and J by 8 bases, and 11 bases separated the two germline ends. In DNA, the CDR3 is TGCGCCAGCAGCTTGGCGAGCCGGGGGGAAAAACTGTTTTTT. Protein sequence: CASSLASRGEKLFF.

V and J are TRBV19 and TRBJ2-3, with TRBD2 matching over 9 bases. The CDR3 has 19 amino acids. Germline trimming cut 2 bases from V and 1 base from J; bases unmatched to any gene: 13. The germline V gene encodes CDR1 LNHDA and CDR2 SQIVND (reference sequence). This CDR3 reads CASSIIRSLRTSGTDTQYF. The DNA for the CDR3 is TGTGCCAGTAGTATAATCCGCTCGCTGAGGACTAGCGGCACAGATACGCAGTATTTT. The variable domain in full, completed from reference TRBV19 and TRBJ2-3, reads DGGITQSPKYLFRKEGQNVTLSCEQNLNHDAMYWYRQDPGQGLRLIYYSQIVNDFQKGDIAEGYSVSREKKESFPLTVTSAQKNPTAFYLCASSIIRSLRTSGTDTQYFGPGTRLTVL.

J is TRBJ2-2 and V is TRBV28; D remains unclear. CDR3 length: 12 residues. V was trimmed by 1 base and J by 6 bases, leaving 3 bases between them. The V gene's germline CDR1 is MDHEN and CDR2 SYDVKM. CDR3 region: CASSLSAGELFF. CDR3 in DNA: TGTGCCAGCAGTTTATCGGCCGGGGAGCTGTTTTTT.

Here the CDR3 reads CASSPGTGVSYGYTF. DNA of the CDR3: TGTGCCAGCAGCCCCGGGACAGGGGTCTCCTATGGCTACACCTTC. The chain recombines TRBV7-2 with TRBJ1-2; TRBD1 aligns across 10 bases. Germline trimming cut 5 bases from V and 4 bases from J; bases unmatched to any gene: 7. The CDR3 runs to 15 residues. CDR1 and CDR2 (germline): SGHTA, FQGNSA.

J is TRBJ1-4 and V is TRBV6-6, with D hard to call. Deletions cut 2 bases from V and 8 bases from J, with 6 bases between. The CDR3 is 12 amino acids. Germline V gene data show CDR1 as MNHNY and CDR2 as SVGAGI (reference sequence). CDR3 in DNA: TGTGCCAGCAGTTACAGCCGGGAAAAACTGTTTTTT. It encodes CASSYSREKLFF.

V gene TRBV30 combines with J gene TRBJ1-1; D not resolved. CDR3 length: 18 amino acids. The germline CDR1 and CDR2 sequences are GTSNPN and SVGIG (reference sequence). Trimming cost V 3 bases and J 0 bases, with 23 bases left between them. In DNA, the CDR3 is TGTGCCTGGAGACCGTTTGTGGGTGCCGGTGTGGTGAACACTGAAGCTTTCTTT. Amino acids: CAWRPFVGAGVVNTEAFF.

The V and J genes are TRBV7-9 and TRBJ1-3; 7 positions match TRBD1. V lost 10 bases to trimming and J lost 6 bases; unmatched junction nucleotides: 9. This CDR3 contains 13 residues. Looked up from germline, CDR1 is SEHNR and CDR2 is FQNEAQ (reference sequence). For the CDR3, the DNA is TGTGCCACCCCGGACAGGATAAAAAACACCATATATTTT. Amino acids: CATPDRIKNTIYF.

The chain has TRBV7-3 and TRBJ2-5, with unresolved D. Germline assignment: CDR1 SGHTA and CDR2 FQGTGA. Trimming stripped 1 base from V and 1 base from J, with 10 bases between. The CDR3 covers 15 residues. The CDR3 loop is CASSLSVTPQETQYF. The CDR3 nucleotides read TGTGCCAGCAGCTTAAGCGTAACGCCCCAAGAGACCCAGTACTTC. The complete variable domain, with remaining parts taken from reference TRBV7-3 and TRBJ2-5, reads GAGVSQTPSNKVTEKGKYVELRCDPISGHTALYWYRQSLGQGPEFLIYFQGTGAADDSGLPNDRFFAVRPEGSVSTLKIQRTERGDSAVYLCASSLSVTPQETQYFGPGTRLLVL.

The rearrangement links TRBV28 to TRBJ2-7; D perhaps matches TRBD2 (6 bases). Germline V CDR1 and CDR2: MDHEN, SYDVKM. V lost 5 bases, J lost 2 bases, and 19 bases lay in between. The CDR3 has 16 amino acids. The CDR3 DNA follows: TGTGCCAGCAGTGAACCTCGGAGTAGCGGAACCTACGAGCAGTACTTC. Its protein product is CASSEPRSSGTYEQYF.

The chain combines TRBV4-3 with TRBJ1-4, with TRBD1 as a possible D gene (5 bases). This CDR3 is built from 16 residues. Germline assignment: CDR1 LGHNA and CDR2 YSLEER. V was shortened by 4 bases and J by 2 bases, with 14 bases between the two germline ends. The CDR3 coding sequence is TGCGCCAGCAGCCGGCAGCTCGGGGCGACTAATGAAAAACTGTTTTTT. Protein sequence: CASSRQLGATNEKLFF.

The chain has TRBV19 and TRBJ2-7; 12 bases are shared with TRBD2. The germline V gene has CDR1 LNHDA and CDR2 SQIVND (reference sequence). This CDR3 is 17 amino acids long. Trimming removed 4 bases from V and 6 bases from J; junction bases left unmatched: 13. This chain's CDR3 is CASSTQGTSGPESEQYF. The CDR3 DNA reads as TGTGCCAGTAGTACTCAGGGGACTAGCGGGCCCGAGAGCGAGCAGTACTTC. The full variable domain, its missing parts supplied by reference TRBV19 and TRBJ2-7, is DGGITQSPKYLFRKEGQNVTLSCEQNLNHDAMYWYRQDPGQGLRLIYYSQIVNDFQKGDIAEGYSVSREKKESFPLTVTSAQKNPTAFYLCASSTQGTSGPESEQYFGPGTRLTVT.

The chain couples TRBV11-3 to TRBJ2-2, with D perhaps matching TRBD1 (5 bases). The germline V gene encodes CDR1 SGHNT and CDR2 YENEEA. The CDR3 is 15 residues long. V dropped 3 bases and J dropped 3 bases, with 11 bases sitting between them. The CDR3 here is CASSFGQGDTGELFF. The CDR3 DNA reads TGTGCCAGCAGCTTCGGTCAGGGTGACACCGGGGAGCTGTTTTTT. Looking up the rest from reference TRBV11-3 and TRBJ2-2 gives the full variable domain: EAGVVQSPRYKIIEKKQPVAFWCNPISGHNTLYWYLQNLGQGPELLIRYENEEAVDDSQLPKDRFSAERLKGVDSTLKIQPAELGDSAVYLCASSFGQGDTGELFFGEGSRLTVL.

The chain has TRBV7-2 and TRBJ1-2; 7 bases agree with TRBD1. The CDR3 sequence is 14 residues long. Germline CDR1 SGHTA, CDR2 FQGNSA. V shed 2 bases, J shed 8 bases, and the junction held 8 bases outside the gene matches. CDR3 amino acids: CASSLIGGERGYTF. The CDR3 coding sequence is TGTGCCAGCAGCTTAATAGGGGGCGAGCGGGGCTACACCTTC.

The chain uses TRBV5-1 and TRBJ2-1; D unresolved. The CDR3 has 18 amino acids. With 3 bases removed from V and 5 bases from J, the gap between germline ends came to 24 bases. The germline gives CDR1 SGHRS, CDR2 YFSETQ. The CDR3: CASSSSEMLAWGDNEQFF. CDR3 in DNA: TGCGCCAGCAGCTCCTCTGAAATGTTAGCATGGGGTGACAATGAGCAGTTCTTC.

This chain joins TRBV10-1 and TRBJ1-5; 7 bases are a match to TRBD1. CDR1 and CDR2 from the germline V gene are WNHNN and SYGVQD (reference sequence). The CDR3 has 13 amino acids. The V and J ends lost 9 bases and 2 bases, in that order; junction bases with no gene match: 4. For the CDR3, the DNA is TGCGCCAGGGCTGGGACAGGCAATCAGCCCCAGCATTTT. It encodes CARAGTGNQPQHF.

The gene calls are TRBV12-5 and TRBJ1-1, with D possibly matching TRBD1 (6 bases). This CDR3 spans 15 amino acids. Germline V gives CDR1 LGHNT, CDR2 FRNRAP. With 1 base removed from V and 5 bases from J, the gap between germline ends came to 14 bases. The CDR3 region is CASGLDRGRGTEAFF. Written as DNA, the CDR3 is TGTGCTAGTGGTTTGGATCGGGGGCGGGGAACTGAAGCTTTCTTT.